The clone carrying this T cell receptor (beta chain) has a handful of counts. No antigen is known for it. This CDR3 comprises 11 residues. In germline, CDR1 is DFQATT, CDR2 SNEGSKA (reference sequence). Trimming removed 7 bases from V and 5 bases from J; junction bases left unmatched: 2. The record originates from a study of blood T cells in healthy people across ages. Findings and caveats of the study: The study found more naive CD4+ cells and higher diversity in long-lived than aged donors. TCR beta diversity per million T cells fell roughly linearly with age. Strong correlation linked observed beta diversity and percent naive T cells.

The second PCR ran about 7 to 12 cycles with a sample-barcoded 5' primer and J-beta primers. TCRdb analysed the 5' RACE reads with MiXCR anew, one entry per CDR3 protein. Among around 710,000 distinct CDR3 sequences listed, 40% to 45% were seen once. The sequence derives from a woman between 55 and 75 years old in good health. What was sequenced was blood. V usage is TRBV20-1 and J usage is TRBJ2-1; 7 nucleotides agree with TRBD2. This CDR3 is CSVSGNNEQFF. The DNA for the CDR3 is TGCAGTGTAAGCGGGAACAATGAGCAGTTCTTC.